This T cell receptor beta chain was observed in a study of blood T cell repertoires in COVID-19. The repertoire was sequenced with immunoSEQ multiplex PCR; TCRdb's copy has only in-frame clones and lacks some. The sample shows 140,000 or so clones, around 84% of them seen only once. CDR3 length: 17 amino acids. V trimming: 4 bases; J trimming: 5 bases; junction bases outside the gene matches: 12. Germline-derived CDR1 and CDR2 are SGHRS and YFSETQ. The receptor was isolated from a man aged 60 to 75 with active or convalescent COVID-19. The gene calls are TRBV5-1 and TRBJ2-5; 12 positions agree with TRBD2. Sequences were obtained from peripheral blood. The CDR3 here is CASSLGLAGAGGETQYF. For the CDR3, the DNA is TGCGCCAGCAGCCTGGGACTAGCGGGCGCCGGGGGGGAGACCCAGTACTTC. Complete variable domain (other parts from reference TRBV5-1 and TRBJ2-5): KAGVTQTPRYLIKTRGQQVTLSCSPISGHRSVSWYQQTPGQGLQFLFEYFSETQRNKGNFPGRFSGRQFSNSRSEMNVSTLELGDSALYLCASSLGLAGAGGETQYFGPGTRLLVL.